Listed below are T cell receptor beta chains from one sample, sequenced in a study of blood T cell repertoires in COVID-19. This table comes from immunoSEQ multiplex PCR, and its TCRdb copy is limited to in-frame clones, with some not included. Of approximately 100,000 clones detected, roughly 87% appear once; the ten largest clones hold roughly 6.2%. The sequenced material came from peripheral blood. Receptors were obtained from a human donor in a cohort sampled during active COVID-19. The CDR3 runs from the conserved cysteine through the conserved F or W. The D gene is left open where the match is weak. Expanded clones are given a class, and other clones once, few, many or no size at all.

TRBJ1-2	TRBV9	NA	NA	CASSVGDSANYGYTF	TGTGCCAGCAGCGTAGGCGACAGCGCTAACTATGGCTACACCTTC
TRBJ1-1	TRBV18	TRBD1	NA	CASSRDRDTEAFF	TGTGCCAGCTCACGAGACAGGGACACTGAAGCTTTCTTT
TRBJ2-5	TRBV15	NA	NA	CATSRVQQETQYF	TGTGCCACCAGCAGAGTACAGCAAGAGACCCAGTACTTC
TRBJ1-3	TRBV3-1/TRBV3-2	NA	NA	CASSRPGHSGNTIYF	TGTGCCAGCAGCCGACCGGGACATTCTGGAAACACCATATATTTT
TRBJ1-2	TRBV24-1	NA	NA	CATSVGEYGYTF	TGTGCCACCAGTGTCGGGGAATATGGCTACACCTTC
TRBJ1-5	TRBV29-1	NA	NA	CSVEEGSGQPQHF	TGCAGCGTTGAAGAGGGCTCGGGGCAGCCCCAGCATTTT
TRBJ2-2	TRBV21-1	NA	NA	CASSKARGDHGRANSTTGELFF	TGTGCCAGCAGCAAAGCTCGGGGTGACCACGGGCGGGCAAACTCGACCACCGGGGAGCTGTTTTTT
TRBJ2-7	TRBV5-1	TRBD1	NA	CASSTQRQGASYEQYF	TGCGCCAGCAGCACGCAGAGACAGGGGGCGTCCTACGAGCAGTACTTC
TRBJ2-5	TRBV2	NA	once	CASRERSETQYF	TGTGCCAGCAGGGAGAGGTCGGAGACCCAGTACTTC
TRBJ1-3	TRBV5-5	NA	NA	CASSPSGSGNTIYF	TGTGCCAGCAGCCCCAGTGGCTCTGGAAACACCATATATTTT
TRBJ1-6	TRBV2	TRBD1	NA	CASGQGSSYNSPLHF	TGTGCCAGCGGACAGGGGAGTTCCTATAATTCACCCCTCCACTTT
TRBJ1-5	TRBV28	TRBD1	NA	CASSLQQGANQPQHF	TGTGCCAGCAGTTTGCAACAGGGGGCGAATCAGCCCCAGCATTTT
TRBJ1-3	TRBV11-3	TRBD1	NA	CASSLDDWDSSGNTIYF	TGTGCCAGCAGCTTAGACGATTGGGACAGCTCTGGAAACACCATATATTTT
TRBJ2-1	TRBV7-2	NA	NA	CASSFGRPSYNEQFF	TGTGCCAGCAGTTTCGGGAGACCCTCCTACAATGAGCAGTTCTTC
TRBJ1-1	TRBV19	TRBD1	once	CASRGTAANTEAFF	TGTGCCAGTAGAGGGACAGCAGCGAACACTGAAGCTTTCTTT
TRBJ2-1	TRBV10-3	TRBD1	NA	CAISETGESYNEQFF	TGTGCCATCAGTGAGACAGGGGAGTCGTACAATGAGCAGTTCTTC
TRBJ2-3	TRBV4-2	TRBD2	NA	CASSQESLAGATDTQYF	TGTGCCAGCAGCCAAGAATCTCTAGCGGGAGCCACAGATACGCAGTATTTT
TRBJ1-6	TRBV7-2	TRBD1	NA	CASSLALGTGSSPLHF	TGTGCCAGCAGCTTAGCGCTTGGGACAGGATCTTCACCCCTCCACTTT
TRBJ2-7	TRBV7-9	TRBD1	NA	CASSTTDRAISYEQYF	TGTGCCAGCAGCACAACGGACAGGGCGATCTCCTACGAGCAGTACTTC
TRBJ2-5	TRBV19	NA	NA	CASSIVGGIETQYF	TGTGCCAGTAGTATAGTCGGGGGAATAGAGACCCAGTACTTC
TRBJ2-7	TRBV9	NA	NA	CASSVTGSSYEQYF	TGTGCCAGCAGCGTAACAGGGAGCTCCTACGAGCAGTACTTC
TRBJ1-1	TRBV6-5	TRBD1	once	CASSYGQGAPNTEAFF	TGTGCCAGCAGTTACGGACAGGGAGCGCCGAACACTGAAGCTTTCTTT
TRBJ1-4	TRBV5-1	NA	NA	CASSFSGFGEKLFF	TGCGCCAGCAGCTTTTCGGGATTCGGTGAAAAACTGTTTTTT
TRBJ1-6	TRBV6-5	NA	once	CASRGQYNSPLHF	TGTGCCAGCAGAGGACAATATAATTCACCCCTCCACTTT
TRBJ2-5	TRBV11-2	TRBD2	NA	CASSPGLAGREEETQYF	TGTGCCAGCAGCCCCGGACTAGCGGGGAGGGAAGAAGAGACCCAGTACTTC
TRBJ2-1	TRBV14	NA	NA	CASSQLQYNEQFF	TGTGCCAGCAGCCAGCTCCAGTACAATGAGCAGTTCTTC
TRBJ1-4	TRBV4-1	TRBD1	NA	CASSQGGTASNEKLFF	TGCGCCAGCAGCCAAGGAGGGACAGCCAGTAATGAAAAACTGTTTTTT
TRBJ2-7	TRBV5-1	NA	NA	CASSLAGMGHEQYF	TGCGCCAGCAGCTTGGCCGGTATGGGCCACGAGCAGTACTTC
TRBJ2-1	TRBV18	NA	NA	CASSLDSAALRSYNEQFF	TGTGCCAGCTCCCTGGACAGTGCAGCCCTCCGCTCCTACAATGAGCAGTTCTTC
TRBJ2-3	TRBV7-8	NA	NA	CASSFGVTDTQYF	TGTGCCAGCAGCTTCGGGGTGACAGATACGCAGTATTTT
TRBJ1-1	TRBV18	TRBD1	NA	CASSPTGTGRTEAFF	TGTGCCAGCTCACCGACAGGGACAGGGAGGACTGAAGCTTTCTTT
TRBJ2-7	TRBV3-1/TRBV3-2	NA	NA	CASSQDKGEDPSSYEQYF	TGTGCCAGCAGCCAAGATAAAGGGGAAGATCCGAGCTCCTACGAGCAGTACTTC
TRBJ1-4	TRBV18	NA	many	CASSPPGDAEKLFF	TGTGCCAGCTCACCACCAGGGGATGCGGAGAAACTGTTTTTT
TRBJ2-7	TRBV2	TRBD1	NA	CASNDRQGATYEQYF	TGTGCCAGCAATGACCGACAGGGGGCCACCTACGAGCAGTACTTC
TRBJ2-7	TRBV28	TRBD2	once	CARNLAGAVEQYF	TGTGCCAGGAATCTAGCGGGGGCAGTCGAGCAGTACTTC
TRBJ2-3	TRBV5-5	NA	NA	CASSYNPGDGDTQYF	TGTGCCAGCAGCTACAACCCGGGGGATGGAGATACGCAGTATTTT
TRBJ2-3	TRBV7-9	TRBD1	once	CASSQRDRDTDTQYF	TGTGCCAGCAGCCAACGGGACAGGGACACAGATACGCAGTATTTT
TRBJ1-3	TRBV2	TRBD1	NA	CASSAGTVGNTIYF	TGTGCCAGCAGTGCCGGGACAGTTGGAAACACCATATATTTT
TRBJ2-7	TRBV3-1/TRBV3-2	NA	NA	CASSQVSGADTYEQYF	TGTGCCAGCAGCCAAGTTTCAGGGGCGGACACCTACGAGCAGTACTTC
TRBJ2-5	TRBV9	NA	NA	CASSLATAYQETQYF	TGTGCCAGCAGCTTGGCGACAGCGTACCAAGAGACCCAGTACTTC
TRBJ2-1	TRBV7-9	NA	once	CASSFQGPTYNEQFF	TGTGCCAGCAGCTTTCAGGGTCCCACCTACAATGAGCAGTTCTTC
TRBJ1-1	TRBV21-1	NA	NA	CASSKVKQNTEAFF	TGTGCCAGCAGCAAAGTTAAGCAGAACACTGAAGCTTTCTTT
TRBJ1-4	TRBV19	TRBD1	NA	CASSIGQGKEKLFF	TGTGCCAGTAGTATAGGACAGGGGAAGGAAAAACTGTTTTTT
TRBJ2-1	TRBV7-3	NA	NA	CASSQVPSYRPFF	TGTGCCAGCAGCCAGGTCCCAAGCTACCGCCCCTTCTTC